This passage covers 22 T cell receptor beta chains from one sample sequenced in a study of OX40 agonist ivuxolimab in advanced cancers. TCRdb's copy holds only in-frame clones and misses some; the assay was immunoSEQ multiplex PCR. The sample has 85,000 to 100,000 clones, roughly 94% seen once; the top ten hold 0.15% to 0.2%. The specimen comprised CD4+ or CD8+ T cells sorted from blood, sampled in a trial of the OX40 agonist ivuxolimab. These receptors all come from an adult with an advanced solid tumor such as melanoma, head and neck, liver or kidney cancer.

The chain carries TRBV5-1 and TRBJ2-7, with 9 nucleotides matching TRBD2. The trim removed 0 bases at V and 6 bases at J, leaving 10 bases unmatched. Germline loops: CDR1 SGHRS, CDR2 YFSETQ. The CDR3 extends over 16 amino acids. This CDR3 reads CASSLVAGVGSGEQYF. The CDR3 bases are TGCGCCAGCAGCTTGGTAGCGGGGGTGGGATCCGGCGAGCAGTACTTC.

This chain connects TRBV19 to TRBJ1-2; D is undetermined. Germline V CDR1 and CDR2: LNHDA, SQIVND (reference sequence). Deletions cut 3 bases from V and 4 bases from J, with 15 bases between. The CDR3 totals 15 residues. For the CDR3, the DNA is TGTGCCAGTAGTATCCCTGGCGGAGCCGTCTATGGCTACACCTTC. It is translated as CASSIPGGAVYGYTF.

J is TRBJ2-6 and V is TRBV11-1; D is unresolved. The germline V and J ends were trimmed by 3 bases and 4 bases, with 10 bases remaining between them. Germline V gene lookup returns CDR1 SGHAT and CDR2 FQDESV (reference sequence). The CDR3 length is 15 residues. This CDR3 reads CASSLLPGGANVLTF. CDR3 bases: TGTGCCAGCAGCTTGCTCCCTGGAGGGGCCAACGTCCTGACTTTC.

The rearrangement links TRBV12-5 to TRBJ2-2; unclear D gene. This CDR3 comprises 14 residues. The V end was cut by 3 bases, the J end by 6 bases, with 11 bases between. Germline lookup yields CDR1 LGHNT and CDR2 FRNRAP. CDR3 in DNA: TGTGCTAGTGGTTTCTCCAGGCGAGCCGGGGAGCTGTTTTTT. Translating it yields CASGFSRRAGELFF.

The chain employs TRBV6-1 and TRBJ2-5, with 8 bases lining up with TRBD2. The germline V gene encodes CDR1 MNHNS and CDR2 SASEGT. J lost 5 bases, V lost 7 bases, and 9 bases had no gene match. CDR3 length: 14 amino acids. The CDR3 DNA sequence: TGTGCCAGCATGACCAGCGGGGGTGGGGAGACCCAGTACTTC. The encoded protein is CASMTSGGGETQYF.

The V gene is TRBV7-2, the J gene TRBJ1-1, with no clear D. CDR3 length: 14 amino acids. Germline V gene sequence: CDR1 SGHTA, CDR2 FQGNSA. Trimming removed 3 bases from V and 0 bases from J, with 8 bases in between. The CDR3 coding sequence is TGTGCCAGCAGCTTCAATGGGCTGAACACTGAAGCTTTCTTT. Protein: CASSFNGLNTEAFF.

The rearrangement uses TRBV5-4 and TRBJ2-2; tentatively, D is TRBD1 (5 bases). V lost 6 bases and J lost 3, with 12 bases in between. Germline CDR1 and CDR2: SGHNT and YYREEE (reference sequence). This CDR3 region has 14 residues. The CDR3: CASKRQGDTGELFF. The CDR3 DNA reads TGTGCCAGCAAACGCCAGGGCGACACCGGGGAGCTGTTTTTT.

This sequence joins TRBV29-1 and TRBJ2-5, with D hard to call. Germline V CDR1 and CDR2: SQVTM, ANQGSEA. Trimming took off 2 bases at V and 4 bases at J, with 8 bases between the two ends. The CDR3 has 12 residues. The CDR3 region is CSVELAPETQYF. The CDR3 DNA sequence: TGCAGCGTTGAACTCGCTCCAGAGACCCAGTACTTC.

In this sample, this clone turned up once. The genes are TRBV18 and TRBJ1-2, with 7 bases matching TRBD1. The germline V gene has CDR1 KGHSH and CDR2 LQKENI. This CDR3 is 14 amino acids long. Trimming took 6 bases from V and 7 from J; bases not matched to a gene: 11. CDR3 nucleotide sequence: TGTGCCAGCTCTGCGACGGAGGGGGCGCGTGGCTACACCTTC. It translates to CASSATEGARGYTF.

This chain uses TRBV7-2 with TRBJ2-1; 8 bases align to TRBD1. Germline loops: CDR1 SGHTA, CDR2 FQGNSA. The CDR3 sequence is 15 residues long. Trimming at V came to 4 bases and at J to 7 bases, leaving 9 bases not matched to a gene. The CDR3 DNA sequence: TGTGCCAGCAGCTACAGGGGGTATATGGGGAATGAGCAGTTCTTC. It codes for CASSYRGYMGNEQFF.

This rearrangement joins TRBV5-6 to TRBJ2-7, with 7 bases identical to TRBD1. Losses at the gene ends were 0 bases for V and 9 bases for J; bases not matched to a gene: 12. The CDR3 is 15 amino acids. Germline V gene data show CDR1 as SGHDT and CDR2 as YYEEEE. The DNA of the CDR3 is TGTGCCAGCAGCTTGGAAGGCTACAGGGGTACGAGGCAGTACTTC. It encodes CASSLEGYRGTRQYF.

This chain uses TRBV29-1 with TRBJ2-5, with a weak D call TRBD2 (6 bases). This CDR3 comprises 11 residues. CDR1 SQVTM and CDR2 ANQGSEA come from the germline V gene. Between the trimmed V and J ends, which lost 5 bases and 4 bases, there was a span of 8 bases. The chain's CDR3 is CSVLGGETQYF. CDR3 nucleotide sequence: TGCAGCGTTCTGGGGGGAGAGACCCAGTACTTC.

Regarding this clone: At one of its ends the junction is not consistent with the germline gene, which may arise from a read error. The chain combines TRBV7-7 with TRBJ2-4, with 8 bases that match TRBD1. The CDR3 has 14 amino acids. Germline lookup yields CDR1 SSHAT and CDR2 FNYEAQ (reference sequence). CDR3 amino acids: CASRPHWTGHIQYF. In DNA, the CDR3 is TGTGCTAGCAGACCCCATTGGACAGGGCACATTCAGTACTTC.

The chain employs TRBV7-2 and TRBJ2-1, with 12 bases identical to TRBD2. Germline-derived CDR1 and CDR2 are SGHTA and FQGNSA. The CDR3 has 17 residues. J lost 1 base, V lost 5 bases, and 6 bases had no gene match. DNA for the CDR3: TGTGCCAGCAGCCCAAGCACTAGCGGGGGGTCCTACAATGAGCAGTTCTTC. Residues: CASSPSTSGGSYNEQFF. The variable domain in full, with the rest retrieved from reference TRBV7-2 and TRBJ2-1, is GAGVSQSPSNKVTEKGKDVELRCDPISGHTALYWYRQSLGQGLEFLIYFQGNSAPDKSGLPSDRFSAERTGGSVSTLTIQRTQQEDSAVYLCASSPSTSGGSYNEQFFGPGTRLTVL.

The chain carries TRBV7-6 and TRBJ2-5; D is ambiguous. The length of the CDR3 is 11 residues. V lost 1 base and J lost 4, with 1 base in between. Germline V CDR1 and CDR2: SGHVS, FNYEAQ. The CDR3 here is CASSLVETQYF. The CDR3, as DNA: TGTGCCAGCAGCTTAGTAGAGACCCAGTACTTC.

The chain couples TRBV28 to TRBJ2-7, with TRBD1 as a possible D gene (5 bases). In germline, CDR1 is MDHEN, CDR2 SYDVKM. The CDR3 is 9 amino acids. V was clipped by 8 bases and J by 9 bases, with 8 bases between them. The CDR3 is CASGQGQYF. CDR3 coding DNA: TGTGCCAGCGGGCAGGGGCAGTACTTC.

The chain combines TRBV2 with TRBJ2-5, with TRBD1 matching 11 bases. The J call could be wrong; TRBJ2-7 is a better fit for the DNA end. The CDR3 sequence is 14 residues long. CDR1 and CDR2 (germline): SNHLY, FYNNEI. This CDR3 is CASSGDRGAYEQYF. CDR3 nucleotides: TGTGCCAGCAGTGGGGACAGGGGGGCCTACGAGCAGTACTTC.

The chain recombines TRBV12-5 with TRBJ2-3; D is uncertain. This CDR3 is built from 13 residues. V lost 6 bases, J lost 2 bases, and 9 bases lay in between. Germline CDR1 reads LGHNT; CDR2 reads FRNRAP. CDR3 protein: CASGPQYTDTQYF. The CDR3, as DNA: TGTGCTAGTGGACCACAGTACACAGATACGCAGTATTTT.

The chain combines TRBV2 with TRBJ2-5; 11 nucleotides agree with TRBD2. The germline CDR1 and CDR2 sequences are SNHLY and FYNNEI. Trimming removed 6 bases from V and 2 bases from J; junction bases left unmatched: 11. This CDR3 comprises 17 residues. DNA of the CDR3: TGTGCCAGCAGCGTTAGCGGGGGGGCCCGTATACAAGAGACCCAGTACTTC. It yields the protein CASSVSGGARIQETQYF.

The rearrangement uses TRBV7-2 and TRBJ1-4; TRBD1 might be the D (5 bases). The CDR3 runs 16 residues. In germline, CDR1 is SGHTA, CDR2 FQGNSA. Trimming removed 2 bases from V and 7 bases from J, with 17 bases in between. The CDR3 DNA reads as TGTGCCAGCAGCTTATATACGGGGAGGGGAGGTGAAAAACTGTTTTTT. It codes for CASSLYTGRGGEKLFF.

This clone has only one observation. This chain's CDR3 is CASSERGQRSNQPQHF. CDR3 nucleotides: TGTGCCAGCAGTGAGCGGGGACAGCGTAGCAATCAGCCCCAGCATTTT. The chain combines TRBV6-1 with TRBJ1-5, with 7 bases identical to TRBD1. The CDR3 consists of 16 residues. CDR1 and CDR2 (germline): MNHNS, SASEGT. The J segment lost 0 bases and the V segment lost 3 bases, leaving 5 bases of the junction unmatched.

The chain is built from TRBV27 and TRBJ2-6, with D perhaps assigned TRBD1 or TRBD2 (5 bases each). V was shortened by 6 bases and J by 1 base, with 10 bases between the two germline ends. The CDR3 spans 15 residues. Germline CDR1 reads MNHEY; CDR2 reads SMNVEV (reference sequence). CDR3: CASSRWGSGANVLTF. CDR3 DNA: TGTGCCAGCAGCCGTTGGGGGTCTGGGGCCAACGTCCTGACTTTC.